These 32 T cell receptor beta chains originate from one sample sequenced in a study. Each CDR3 protein is one row after TCRdb ran MiXCR on the 5' RACE reads. The data hold about 50,000 distinct CDR3 sequences, with about 28% observed a single time. The sequenced sample consisted of naive CD4+ T cells sorted from blood. Subset here: naive CD4+ T cells, CD4+CD45RA+CD25-. These receptors were collected from a female donor with breast cancer.

The V and J genes are TRBV29-1 and TRBJ2-7, with D tentatively TRBD2 (5 bases). The CDR3 runs 13 residues. With 6 bases removed from V and 1 base from J, the gap between germline ends came to 13 bases. CDR1 SQVTM and CDR2 ANQGSEA come from the germline V gene. CDR3 in DNA: TGCAGCGTGGCCGAGGGAGTTTCCTACGAGCAGTACTTC. Amino acid sequence: CSVAEGVSYEQYF.

In this sample, this clonotype turned up a few times. The chain couples TRBV6-5 to TRBJ2-2, with TRBD1 as a possible D gene (6 bases). This CDR3 contains 14 residues. V gave up 10 bases and J gave up 1 base, with 13 bases separating them. CDR1 is MNHEY and CDR2 is SVGAGI in the germline V gene. CDR3: CATFEQGNTGELFF. CDR3 bases: TGTGCCACCTTTGAACAGGGGAACACCGGGGAGCTGTTTTTT.

The rearrangement links TRBV4-1 to TRBJ1-1; tentatively, D is TRBD1 (5 bases). The V and J ends lost 4 bases and 4 bases respectively, with 34 bases between them. Germline CDR1 is MGHRA and CDR2 is YSYEKL. CDR3 length equals 21 residues. The CDR3 loop is CASSRPTAAKRRGVRSTEAFF. In nucleotides, the CDR3 is TGCGCCAGCAGCCGACCCACAGCAGCCAAGAGGCGGGGGGTGAGGAGCACTGAAGCTTTCTTT.

This clonotype is medium-sized within its sample. The chain has TRBV7-3 and TRBJ2-1; 7 nucleotides agree with TRBD2. CDR1 SGHTA and CDR2 FQGTGA come from the germline V gene. The CDR3 is made up of 14 amino acids. Trimming took 5 bases from V and 3 from J; bases not matched to a gene: 4. The CDR3 region is CASSKTSDYNEQFF. CDR3 nucleotides: TGTGCCAGCAGCAAAACTAGCGACTACAATGAGCAGTTCTTC.

This clonotype has a handful of counts. J is TRBJ1-1 and V is TRBV6-5, with D perhaps matching TRBD1 (5 bases). The CDR3 loop spans 13 amino acids. The germline V and J ends were trimmed by 7 bases and 1 base, with 10 bases remaining between them. Germline loops: CDR1 MNHEY, CDR2 SVGAGI. CDR3 sequence reads: CASTKDRNTEAFF. The CDR3 DNA reads TGTGCCAGCACCAAAGACAGGAACACTGAAGCTTTCTTT.

About this clonotype: The conserved phenylalanine or tryptophan normally closing the CDR3 is absent here, so this likely arose from a read error. CDR3 protein: CAITAGSLRDEQFS. In DNA form, the CDR3 reads TGTGCCATCACAGCGGGATCCCTTCGCGATGAGCAGTTCTCC. This chain connects TRBV11-1 to TRBJ2-1; 7 bases match TRBD2. Germline V gene sequence: CDR1 SGHAT, CDR2 FQDESV (reference sequence). V gave up 10 bases and J gave up 8 bases; unmatched junction bases: 14. CDR3 size: 14 residues.

This clonotype was observed at least ten times. The chain couples TRBV29-1 to TRBJ1-2, with D hard to call. The V gene lost 8 bases and the J gene lost 6 bases, with 19 bases spanning the gap. Germline V gene data show CDR1 as SQVTM and CDR2 as ANQGSEA. The CDR3 sequence is 13 residues long. The CDR3 protein is CSTTAGWGDGYTF. CDR3 coding DNA: TGCAGCACAACGGCCGGGTGGGGTGATGGCTACACCTTC.

This clonotype was found many times. The rearrangement joins TRBV5-1 to TRBJ2-2; weak D call: TRBD2 (6 bases). The CDR3 loop spans 15 amino acids. V was trimmed by 4 bases and J by 0 bases, leaving 10 bases between them. CDR1 and CDR2 (germline): SGHRS, YFSETQ. This CDR3 is CASSTGLANTGELFF. The DNA of the CDR3 is TGCGCCAGCAGCACGGGACTGGCGAACACCGGGGAGCTGTTTTTT.

This clonotype is labeled as medium-sized. The V gene is TRBV20-1, the J gene TRBJ1-1; perhaps TRBD1 as D (5 bases). Germline assignment: CDR1 DFQATT and CDR2 SNEGSKA (reference sequence). The CDR3 has 14 residues. Trimming removed 1 base at V and 4 bases at J, with 13 bases between. The CDR3 protein is CSARAPGWGTEAFF. The CDR3, as DNA: TGCAGTGCTAGAGCGCCAGGGTGGGGCACTGAAGCTTTCTTT.

The chain joins TRBV5-1 to TRBJ2-2, with 7 nucleotides matching TRBD2. The CDR3 runs to 16 residues. J was trimmed by 7 bases and V by 0 bases; bases with no gene match: 9. Germline V gene lookup returns CDR1 SGHRS and CDR2 YFSETQ. In nucleotides, the CDR3 is TGCGCCAGCAGCTTGGAAGTAGCAGCGGGAATCGGGGAGCTGTTTTTT. This codes for CASSLEVAAGIGELFF.

The chain combines TRBV12-3 or TRBV12-4 with TRBJ1-1; D unresolved. This CDR3 is 15 amino acids long. The V and J ends lost 6 bases and 0 bases respectively, with 14 bases between them. The CDR3 here is CASRRQLTMNTEAFF. The CDR3 DNA reads as TGTGCCAGCAGGAGACAACTCACTATGAACACTGAAGCTTTCTTT.

This clonotype was seen ten or more times. The chain links TRBV7-2 to TRBJ2-1; 7 bases agree with TRBD2. From germline, CDR1 is SGHTA and CDR2 FQGNSA. Trimming took 3 bases from V and 7 from J; bases not matched to a gene: 3. This CDR3 comprises 13 residues. CDR3 sequence (DNA): TGTGCCAGCAGCTTCTGGCGGGGGAATGAGCAGTTCTTC. Protein sequence: CASSFWRGNEQFF.

This clonotype appeared a few times. CDR3 amino acids: CASSLAGVSANSPLHF. In DNA form, the CDR3 reads TGTGCCAGCAGCTTAGCAGGGGTTTCAGCCAATTCACCCCTCCACTTT. The chain has TRBV11-1 and TRBJ1-6; a weak D match, TRBD1 (5 bases). The germline V gene has CDR1 SGHAT and CDR2 FQDESV (reference sequence). CDR3 size: 16 residues. V was shortened by 0 bases and J by 7 bases, with 13 bases between the two germline ends.

This chain connects TRBV5-1 to TRBJ1-1; 7 bases map to TRBD1. J was trimmed by 10 bases and V by 2 bases; bases with no gene match: 11. CDR1 is SGHRS, CDR2 YFSETQ, per germline. This CDR3 region has 14 residues. This CDR3 reads CASSLSQGGSSAFF. CDR3 coding DNA: TGCGCCAGCAGCTTATCGCAGGGGGGTTCTTCAGCTTTCTTT.

To note about this clonotype: A much larger clone differs by one base, so this may be a read error. The chain uses TRBV9 and TRBJ2-1; D tentatively fits TRBD1 or TRBD2 (5 bases each). Germline-derived CDR1 and CDR2 are SGDLS and YYNGEE. The CDR3 length is 16 residues. CDR3 DNA sequence: TGTGCCAGCGGCGTAGGAACGGGGCGATCAGACAATGAGCAGTTCTTC. Translated, it gives CASGVGTGRSDNEQFF.

This clonotype was picked up a small number of times. CDR3: CASIGTGRRTGELFF. CDR3 nucleotide sequence: TGTGCCAGCATCGGGACAGGGAGACGAACCGGGGAGCTGTTTTTT. The genes are TRBV28 and TRBJ2-2; 9 nucleotides align to TRBD1. Trimming cost V 7 bases and J 5 bases; bases outside gene matches: 8. Germline V CDR1 and CDR2: MDHEN, SYDVKM. The CDR3 is made up of 15 amino acids.

This clonotype has just a few counts. The chain uses TRBV28 and TRBJ2-1; 7 bases are shared with TRBD2. Germline CDR1 reads MDHEN; CDR2 reads SYDVKM. V was clipped by 5 bases and J by 2 bases; unmatched bases: 15. The CDR3 covers 18 residues. CDR3 sequence: CASSPTSGGSSAYNEQFF. CDR3 DNA sequence: TGTGCCAGCAGTCCCACCTCGGGCGGGAGTTCGGCCTACAATGAGCAGTTCTTC.

This clonotype was seen a few times. In DNA, the CDR3 is TGCGCCAGCAGCCTCCTGCCGGAGCAAGAGACCCAGTACTTC. This gives the protein CASSLLPEQETQYF. The chain employs TRBV5-1 and TRBJ2-5, with D unresolved. The CDR3 length is 14 residues. Trimming shortened V by 4 bases and J by 2 bases, and 12 bases separated the two germline ends. Germline assignment: CDR1 SGHRS and CDR2 YFSETQ.

Of note for this clonotype: One junction end does not reproduce the germline sequence, and a read error may be involved. This chain joins TRBV6-1 and TRBJ1-2; D unresolved. The CDR3 is 13 amino acids. Per the germline V gene, CDR1 is MNHNS and CDR2 is SASEGT. CDR3 DNA sequence: TGTGCCAGCAGTTCACACCTTAACCATGGCTACACCTTC. This translates into CASSSHLNHGYTF.

The V call is TRBV4-3, the J call TRBJ1-4; 7 bases agree with TRBD1. There are 16 residues in the CDR3. The germline V gene has CDR1 LGHNA and CDR2 YSLEER. J was trimmed by 5 bases and V by 1 base; bases with no gene match: 7. DNA of the CDR3: TGCGCCAGCAGCCAAGCCGCACAGGGGACAAATGAAAAACTGTTTTTT. Encoded protein: CASSQAAQGTNEKLFF.

This clonotype was observed a few times. This rearrangement joins TRBV6-2 or TRBV6-3 to TRBJ1-1; D ambiguous. The V end lost 1 base, the J end lost 4 bases, and 10 bases lay between the germline ends. This CDR3 contains 14 residues. CDR1 and CDR2 from the germline V gene are MNHEY and SVGEGT. In DNA, the CDR3 is TGTGCCAGCAGTTACTACGGGCGGGCCACTGAAGCTTTCTTT. It is translated as CASSYYGRATEAFF.

V gene TRBV6-2 or TRBV6-3 combines with J gene TRBJ1-3, with unresolved D. The germline V gene has CDR1 MNHEY and CDR2 SVGEGT. This CDR3 has 13 residues. V lost 6 bases and J lost 2, with 8 bases in between. CDR3 region: CASRGDTGNTIYF. In nucleotides, the CDR3 is TGTGCCAGCAGGGGCGACACTGGAAACACCATATATTTT.

This clonotype was counted only a few times. The chain couples TRBV20-1 to TRBJ2-1, with 16 bases matching TRBD2. Trimming took 0 bases from V and 8 from J; bases not matched to a gene: 13. The CDR3 covers 19 residues. The germline V gene has CDR1 DFQATT and CDR2 SNEGSKA (reference sequence). CDR3 protein: CSARDLVGLAGGQSDEQFF. DNA of the CDR3: TGCAGTGCTAGAGATCTAGTGGGACTAGCGGGAGGGCAGTCGGATGAGCAGTTCTTC.

This clonotype was seen a few times. J is TRBJ1-4 and V is TRBV12-3 or TRBV12-4, with D maybe TRBD1 (6 bases). V lost 6 bases and J lost 7, with 15 bases in between. The CDR3 is made up of 14 amino acids. The CDR3 sequence is CASSLTGSVEKLFF. CDR3 DNA: TGTGCCAGCAGCCTAACAGGGTCTGTTGAAAAACTGTTTTTT.

This clonotype appeared a few times. V is TRBV12-3 or TRBV12-4 and J is TRBJ2-3; tentatively, D is TRBD1 or TRBD2 (5 bases each). The CDR3 contains 15 residues. Trimming stripped 1 base from V and 2 bases from J, with 10 bases between. The CDR3 sequence is CASSLERGVTDTQYF. Here the CDR3 DNA reads TGTGCCAGCAGTTTAGAGAGGGGAGTCACAGATACGCAGTATTTT.

This CDR3 is CASRTSTGRFSYEQYF. Written as DNA, the CDR3 is TGCGCCAGCCGGACGTCGACAGGCAGGTTCTCCTACGAGCAGTACTTC. This sequence joins TRBV5-1 and TRBJ2-7; a possible D gene is TRBD1 (6 bases). CDR1 and CDR2 from the germline V gene are SGHRS and YFSETQ. Trimming took off 7 bases at V and 0 bases at J, with 20 bases between the two ends. The CDR3 runs 16 residues.

As DNA, the CDR3 is TGCAGTGCTAGAGGCGGGCCCGGGACTCCGTCCTACAATGAGCAGTTCTTC. Protein product: CSARGGPGTPSYNEQFF. The V call is TRBV20-1, the J call TRBJ2-1; D perhaps matches TRBD2 (6 bases). V lost 1 base to trimming and J lost 1 base, with 17 bases between them. The CDR3 runs to 17 residues. Germline V gene sequence: CDR1 DFQATT, CDR2 SNEGSKA (reference sequence).

This chain connects TRBV6-1 to TRBJ2-2, with 8 nucleotides matching TRBD1. From germline, CDR1 is MNHNS and CDR2 SASEGT. V lost 5 bases to trimming and J lost 5 bases; unmatched junction nucleotides: 7. The CDR3 consists of 15 residues. The CDR3 DNA sequence: TGTGCCAGCAGTATTGTTGACAGGGGTACCGGGGAGCTGTTTTTT. Its translation: CASSIVDRGTGELFF.

V usage is TRBV11-2 and J usage is TRBJ1-1; D is perhaps TRBD1 (5 bases). The germline CDR1 and CDR2 sequences are SGHAT and FQNNGV. With 0 bases removed from V and 8 bases from J, the gap between germline ends came to 10 bases. The CDR3 has 13 amino acids. CDR3 region: CASSLDLNREAFF. CDR3 DNA: TGTGCCAGCAGCTTAGATCTAAACAGGGAAGCTTTCTTT. The full variable domain, in which reference TRBV11-2 and TRBJ1-1 provide the parts outside the CDR3, is EAGVAQSPRYKIIEKRQSVAFWCNPISGHATLYWYQQILGQGPKLLIQFQNNGVVDDSQLPKDRFSAERLKGVDSTLKIQPAKLEDSAVYLCASSLDLNREAFFGQGTRLTVV.

This chain joins TRBV27 and TRBJ2-2; TRBD2 is a possible D gene (6 bases). Germline V gene lookup returns CDR1 MNHEY and CDR2 SMNVEV (reference sequence). The CDR3 contains 16 residues. V was pared by 5 bases and J by 4 bases, with 17 bases between. In nucleotides, the CDR3 is TGTGCCAGCAGTCCCCTCCGAACAGCGGGCACCGGGGAGCTGTTTTTT. Its translation: CASSPLRTAGTGELFF.

The chain combines TRBV9 with TRBJ1-5; D uncertain. Germline lookup yields CDR1 SGDLS and CDR2 YYNGEE. The length of the CDR3 is 15 residues. V lost 2 bases, J lost 0 bases, and 9 bases lay in between. The DNA for the CDR3 is TGTGCCAGCAGCGTGGCAGACAATAGCAATCAGCCCCAGCATTTT. It yields the protein CASSVADNSNQPQHF. The full variable domain, in which reference TRBV9 and TRBJ1-5 provide the parts outside the CDR3, is DSGVTQTPKHLITATGQRVTLRCSPRSGDLSVYWYQQSLDQGLQFLIQYYNGEERAKGNILERFSAQQFPDLHSELNLSSLELGDSALYFCASSVADNSNQPQHFGDGTRLSIL.

This clonotype was counted between two and nine times. V usage is TRBV7-2 and J usage is TRBJ1-2; perhaps TRBD1 as D (5 bases). V was trimmed by 4 bases and J by 1 base, leaving 10 bases between them. In germline, CDR1 is SGHTA, CDR2 FQGNSA. This CDR3 is 14 amino acids long. The CDR3 sequence: CASSSRTLNYGYTF. The DNA of the CDR3 is TGTGCCAGCAGCTCAAGGACACTTAACTATGGCTACACCTTC.